Listed below are T cell receptor beta chains from one sample, sequenced in a study of blood T cell repertoires in COVID-19. Sequenced by immunoSEQ multiplex PCR; TCRdb stores in-frame clones only, minus some. The data contain 350,000 to 500,000 clones, roughly 90% of them seen just once; the ten biggest clones take up more than 0.7%. Sequencing was carried out using peripheral blood. The receptors originated from a man aged 18 to 29 with COVID-19, enrolled during active disease. Both conserved end residues are part of each CDR3. D genes are given only for firm matches. Clone size is not always given. Where it is, it says once, few, many or a class for expanded clones.

J gene: TRBJ2-3
clone size: NA
V gene: TRBV5-1
D gene: TRBD2
CDR3 DNA: TGCGCCAGCAGCTTGGAACTAGCGGGCCAAACAGATACGCAGTATTTT
CDR3 protein: CASSLELAGQTDTQYF

J gene: TRBJ2-2
clone size: NA
V gene: TRBV19
D gene: TRBD2
CDR3 DNA: TGTGCCAGTAGTATAGATGGGAGCACTAGCGGGAGACGAGGAACCGGGGAGCTGTTTTTT
CDR3 protein: CASSIDGSTSGRRGTGELFF

J gene: TRBJ1-5
clone size: NA
V gene: TRBV6-2/TRBV6-3
D gene: TRBD1
CDR3 DNA: TGTGCCAGCAGTCTGAGGGACAGGGGCAATCAGCCCCAGCATTTT
CDR3 protein: CASSLRDRGNQPQHF

J gene: TRBJ1-6
clone size: NA
V gene: TRBV2
D gene: TRBD1
CDR3 DNA: TGTGCCAGCAGTGAGGACAGGGTAAATTCACCCCTCCACTTT
CDR3 protein: CASSEDRVNSPLHF

J gene: TRBJ2-1
clone size: NA
V gene: TRBV3-1/TRBV3-2
D gene: NA
CDR3 DNA: TGTGCCAGCAGCCAAGTAGCAGCGGGTCGAAATGAGCAGTTCTTC
CDR3 protein: CASSQVAAGRNEQFF

J gene: TRBJ1-1
clone size: NA
V gene: TRBV18
D gene: NA
CDR3 DNA: TGTGCCAGCTCACGTCTCAGGGATTTGAGAACTGAAGCTTTCTTT
CDR3 protein: CASSRLRDLRTEAFF

J gene: TRBJ2-3
clone size: NA
V gene: TRBV18
D gene: TRBD2
CDR3 DNA: TGTGCCAGCTCACCACCGACTAGCGAAGACACAGATACGCAGTATTTT
CDR3 protein: CASSPPTSEDTDTQYF

J gene: TRBJ2-7
clone size: NA
V gene: TRBV5-1
D gene: TRBD2
CDR3 DNA: TGCGCCAGCAGCTTCTGGGCCAGATTCGTGTCTAGCGGATCTGACTCTTACGAGCAGTACTTC
CDR3 protein: CASSFWARFVSSGSDSYEQYF

J gene: TRBJ1-3
clone size: NA
V gene: TRBV7-2
D gene: TRBD1
CDR3 DNA: TGTGCCAGCAGCCCGAACAGGGGGGCTGGAAACACCATATATTTT
CDR3 protein: CASSPNRGAGNTIYF

J gene: TRBJ1-4
clone size: NA
V gene: TRBV2
D gene: NA
CDR3 DNA: TGTGCCAGCGTTCGGGAGCCAACTAATGAAAAACTGTTTTTT
CDR3 protein: CASVREPTNEKLFF

J gene: TRBJ2-7
clone size: few
V gene: TRBV18
D gene: TRBD1
CDR3 DNA: TGTGCCAGCTCCCAAGACAGGGGAAAATACGAGCAGTACTTC
CDR3 protein: CASSQDRGKYEQYF

J gene: TRBJ1-3
clone size: NA
V gene: TRBV6-1
D gene: TRBD1
CDR3 DNA: TGTGCCAGCAGTGACAGACAGGGAGGAGCTGGAAACACCATATATTTT
CDR3 protein: CASSDRQGGAGNTIYF

J gene: TRBJ1-5
clone size: NA
V gene: TRBV12-3/TRBV12-4
D gene: TRBD1
CDR3 DNA: TGTGCCAGCACCAGGGGGGTTCAGCCCCAGCATTTT
CDR3 protein: CASTRGVQPQHF

J gene: TRBJ1-2
clone size: NA
V gene: TRBV13
D gene: NA
CDR3 DNA: TGTGCCAGCAGCTTAGGGAATGGAGTGGATGGCTACACCTTC
CDR3 protein: CASSLGNGVDGYTF

J gene: TRBJ2-7
clone size: NA
V gene: TRBV5-6
D gene: NA
CDR3 DNA: TGTGCCAGCAGCGACACCTACGAGCAGTACTTC
CDR3 protein: CASSDTYEQYF

J gene: TRBJ1-5
clone size: many
V gene: TRBV4-1
D gene: NA
CDR3 DNA: TGCGCCAGCAGCCAGCGGTTTAGGCGGAATCAGCCCCAGCATTTT
CDR3 protein: CASSQRFRRNQPQHF

J gene: TRBJ2-5
clone size: NA
V gene: TRBV2
D gene: NA
CDR3 DNA: TGTGCCAGCAGTGACAGGGTTGGAGAGACCCAGTACTTC
CDR3 protein: CASSDRVGETQYF

J gene: TRBJ2-3
clone size: NA
V gene: TRBV24-1
D gene: NA
CDR3 DNA: TGTGCCACCAGTGACAGGAAAAGCACAGATACGCAGTATTTT
CDR3 protein: CATSDRKSTDTQYF

J gene: TRBJ2-2
clone size: NA
V gene: TRBV24-1
D gene: TRBD1
CDR3 DNA: TGTGCCACCAGTGAATCTGGACAGGGATTCGACGGGGAGCTGTTTTTT
CDR3 protein: CATSESGQGFDGELFF

J gene: TRBJ2-1
clone size: NA
V gene: TRBV11-1
D gene: NA
CDR3 DNA: TGTGCCAGCAGCTTGGGCCCTGCAGAGCAGTTCTTC
CDR3 protein: CASSLGPAEQFF

J gene: TRBJ1-4
clone size: NA
V gene: TRBV12-3/TRBV12-4
D gene: NA
CDR3 DNA: TGTGCCAGCGGGCAGGCCTATCGAGAAAAACTGTTTTTT
CDR3 protein: CASGQAYREKLFF

J gene: TRBJ2-7
clone size: NA
V gene: TRBV6-5
D gene: TRBD1
CDR3 DNA: TGTGCCAGCAGTTACGCCGGGACAGGGTACGAGCAGTACTTC
CDR3 protein: CASSYAGTGYEQYF

J gene: TRBJ2-1
clone size: NA
V gene: TRBV5-1
D gene: TRBD2
CDR3 DNA: TGCGCCAGCAGCGGGTCGGGAGGGAATGAGCAGTTCTTC
CDR3 protein: CASSGSGGNEQFF

J gene: TRBJ1-4
clone size: NA
V gene: TRBV19
D gene: TRBD1
CDR3 DNA: TGTGCCAGTAGTATAGACCCGGACAGGGAAAAACTGTTTTTT
CDR3 protein: CASSIDPDREKLFF

J gene: TRBJ2-3
clone size: NA
V gene: TRBV5-1
D gene: TRBD2
CDR3 DNA: TGCGCCAGCACCAAGTTAGCGGGAGGGTCCGCTAGCACAGATACGCAGTATTTT
CDR3 protein: CASTKLAGGSASTDTQYF

J gene: TRBJ1-4
clone size: NA
V gene: TRBV12-5
D gene: NA
CDR3 DNA: TGTGCTAGTGGTACCTCCGGGGTTCCTAATGAAAAACTGTTTTTT
CDR3 protein: CASGTSGVPNEKLFF

J gene: TRBJ1-6
clone size: NA
V gene: TRBV23-1
D gene: NA
CDR3 DNA: TGCGGACATTGCCATCGGTCAAATTCACCCCTCCACTTT
CDR3 protein: CGHCHRSNSPLHF

J gene: TRBJ2-7
clone size: NA
V gene: TRBV10-3
D gene: TRBD1
CDR3 DNA: TGTGCCATCAGTGGGGGGACAGGGGTCTCCGAGCAGTACTTC
CDR3 protein: CAISGGTGVSEQYF

J gene: TRBJ2-5
clone size: NA
V gene: TRBV5-1
D gene: TRBD2
CDR3 DNA: TGCGCCAGCAGCTTGTGGGCGGGAGATGAGACCCAGTACTTC
CDR3 protein: CASSLWAGDETQYF

J gene: TRBJ2-7
clone size: NA
V gene: TRBV14
D gene: TRBD1
CDR3 DNA: TGTGCCAGCGCCACCTTTGGACAGGGCCACGAGCAGTACTTC
CDR3 protein: CASATFGQGHEQYF

J gene: TRBJ1-3
clone size: NA
V gene: TRBV6-5
D gene: NA
CDR3 DNA: TGTGCCAGCAGTCAACACCGAGGAAACACCATATATTTT
CDR3 protein: CASSQHRGNTIYF

J gene: TRBJ2-7
clone size: NA
V gene: TRBV12-3/TRBV12-4
D gene: TRBD1
CDR3 DNA: TGTGCCAGCGGACAGGGCACCTACGAGCAGTACTTC
CDR3 protein: CASGQGTYEQYF

J gene: TRBJ2-2
clone size: NA
V gene: TRBV28
D gene: NA
CDR3 DNA: TGTGCCAGCAGAGAGTCCGGGACAACGAACACCGGGGAGCTGTTTTTT
CDR3 protein: CASRESGTTNTGELFF

J gene: TRBJ2-7
clone size: NA
V gene: TRBV27
D gene: TRBD2
CDR3 DNA: TGTGCCAGCAGTTTCTCTAGCGGGAGCCACTACGAGCAGTACTTC
CDR3 protein: CASSFSSGSHYEQYF

J gene: TRBJ2-2
clone size: NA
V gene: TRBV7-9
D gene: TRBD1
CDR3 DNA: TGTGCCAGCAGCCAGGGACAGGGGGAAACCGGGGAGCTGTTTTTT
CDR3 protein: CASSQGQGETGELFF

J gene: TRBJ1-1
clone size: NA
V gene: TRBV5-5
D gene: NA
CDR3 DNA: TGTGCCAGCAGGCTCGCACTGACGGGGACTGAAGCTTTCTTT
CDR3 protein: CASRLALTGTEAFF

J gene: TRBJ2-2
clone size: NA
V gene: TRBV9
D gene: NA
CDR3 DNA: TGTGCCAGCAGCGTAGGGGTAAGGGGAGGCACCGGGGAGCTGTTTTTT
CDR3 protein: CASSVGVRGGTGELFF

J gene: TRBJ1-1
clone size: NA
V gene: TRBV5-1
D gene: NA
CDR3 DNA: TGCGCCAGCAGCTCCGGGTTGGTAGGGGGCACTGAAGCTTTCTTT
CDR3 protein: CASSSGLVGGTEAFF

J gene: TRBJ2-7
clone size: NA
V gene: TRBV6-5
D gene: TRBD1
CDR3 DNA: TGTGCCAGCAATCCACGTCCAGGGGGCGCCTACGAGCAGTACTTC
CDR3 protein: CASNPRPGGAYEQYF

J gene: TRBJ1-2
clone size: NA
V gene: TRBV4-1
D gene: NA
CDR3 DNA: TGCGCCAGCAGCCAAGCCGCGCCGCCCTGGAGTAAAGATGGCTACACCTTC
CDR3 protein: CASSQAAPPWSKDGYTF

J gene: TRBJ2-7
clone size: NA
V gene: TRBV6-5
D gene: NA
CDR3 DNA: TGTGCCAGCAGTTACGGCGGGACCGGCGTAATCCAGCAGTACTTC
CDR3 protein: CASSYGGTGVIQQYF

J gene: TRBJ2-1
clone size: NA
V gene: TRBV11-3
D gene: NA
CDR3 DNA: TGTGCCAGCAGCTTAGATTCAGGAGGGTGGCAATTAAATGAGCAGTTCTTC
CDR3 protein: CASSLDSGGWQLNEQFF

J gene: TRBJ2-3
clone size: NA
V gene: TRBV11-2
D gene: NA
CDR3 DNA: TGTGCCAGCAGCTCCGATCCTGCGGATACGCAGTATTTT
CDR3 protein: CASSSDPADTQYF

J gene: TRBJ2-7
clone size: NA
V gene: TRBV27
D gene: NA
CDR3 DNA: TGTGCCAGCAGTTTCGGTGGAGGGCTAGCGTACGAGCAGTACTTC
CDR3 protein: CASSFGGGLAYEQYF

J gene: TRBJ2-3
clone size: NA
V gene: TRBV19
D gene: NA
CDR3 DNA: TGTGCCAGTAGTTCTACAGGCGTTAGCACAGATACGCAGTATTTT
CDR3 protein: CASSSTGVSTDTQYF